Reported below is one T cell receptor (beta chain). Its antigen specificity is not known. Nothing much larger sits one base from this clone, and base qualities are not available. The method behind the library was PCR. The sequencing machine was an Illumina HiSeq 4000. Bulk TCR libraries were generated as previously described, with the TCR primers listed in Table S5 used. Purification of total RNA was performed with the Qiagen AllPrep DNA/RNA kit. Before analysis, reads from multiple sequencing runs of the same library were pooled. The original methods were these. Reads were retained only if an exact TCR constant sequence was present, and the retained reads were trimmed to 150 nt and grouped according to their 12-nt molecular barcodes. Reads in each barcode group were sub-clustered using a 15% Levenshtein threshold, and a quality-weighted consensus sequence was built for each RNA molecule. Non-functional sequences were removed, as were lower-count sequences one edit away from another. On the basis of fitting two negative binomial distributions, barcode sub-clusters with fewer than 20% of the maximum read count were discarded. Clones were called with MiXCR by TCRdb after fastp trimmed the public reads at Q25, and only in-frame beta chains were retained. Every CDR3 protein is listed once, alongside the most common genes and DNA of its rows. TCRdb, not the original authors, processed these V and J calls. Across this sample there are approximately 60,000 distinct CDR3 sequences, with under 20% seen only once. The ten largest clones capture around 1.4% of the sample.

Libraries of naive CD8 T cells were built from anywhere between roughly 19,000 and 1,000,000 sorted cells, with 10%, 30% or 50% of the purified RNA used. Naive CD8 T cells, defined as CD8+CD4-CCR7+CD45RA+, were FACS-sorted into RLT Plus buffer on a BD FACSAria II. Approximately nine TCR copies' worth of Jurkat RNA were spiked into about 20,000-1,000,000 naive CD8 T cell samples to test detection sensitivity. CD8 T cells were enriched with RosetteSep CD8+ T Cell Enrichment Cocktail and Ficoll-Paque, followed by ACK red cell lysis. This record comes from a study of molecular identifiers for immune sequencing clone quantification (dated 2018 in TCRdb). Some background on the complete study: For a replicate experiment, RNA from around 20,000 or 99,000 naive CD8 T cells was divided into five aliquots, of which four were sequenced. The study was a methods study using CD8 T cells to benchmark molecular-identifier clustering-based TCR repertoire sequencing (MIDCIRS) and TCR RNA copy counting.

CDR1 and CDR2 are drawn from the germline V gene: SNHLY, FYNNEI. Counted from cysteine to phenylalanine, this CDR3 has 13 amino acids. The sequence is cut down to CDR3 DNA, 39 bases in frame from base 1. Unmatched junction bases come to 4, with V trimmed by 5 bases and J by 5 bases. Beyond this particular receptor, the publication reports: When barcode sub-clustering was not used, chimeric consensus sequences inflated TCR diversity, with chimeras reaching as high as 47%. The naive libraries included spiked-in Jurkat TCR RNA (more than nine copies' worth), and this Jurkat TCR RNA is not part of the donor repertoire. The sizes of highly expanded clones could end up underestimated when identical TCR molecules share a barcode. In CMV-specific effector cells, clones with more than 20 RNA copies accounted for over 99% of molecules, whereas in naive cells such clones accounted for under 1%. Modeling estimated about 3 recovered TCR RNA copies per cell, compared with about 10 by digital PCR, which implies 30% to 35% capture efficiency. Spiked-in Jurkat TCR RNA equivalent to a single cell was reported to be detectable even among approximately 1 million naive CD8 T cells.

The sample consisted of naive CD8+ T cells from blood, with Jurkat cell RNA spiked in. Per the publication, the cell subset or site label means: FACS-sorted CD8+CD4-CCR7+CD45RA+ naive T cells. The chain is encoded by TRBV2 joined to TRBJ2-7; 9 central bases correspond to TRBD1. The receptor comes from a human donor in good health. Some libraries in this study had Jurkat cell RNA spiked in. The nucleotides read TGTGCCAGCAGTTACAGGGGGCTCGACGAGCAGTACTTC. Its amino acids are CASSYRGLDEQYF.